These T cell receptor beta chains were read from a single sample in a study of CD8 T cells in ankylosing spondylitis. TCRdb processed the 5' RACE reads anew with MiXCR; each CDR3 protein has one entry. The sample comprises about 450,000 distinct CDR3 sequences, about 25% of which are singletons, and about 1% rests with the top ten. Sequencing was done on a sample of blood, either unsorted or a sorted T cell fraction (not recorded which). The receptors shown here come from a male donor with ankylosing spondylitis. Both conserved end residues are part of each CDR3. A D gene is named only where the DNA matches it firmly. Clone size is shown for a subset of rows, as once, few, many or a class of expanded clone.

V gene	D gene	clone size	J gene	CDR3 DNA	CDR3 protein
TRBV20-1	.	.	TRBJ2-3	TGCAGTGCTAGGCGGAGTTTCCGCACAGATACGCAGTATTTT	CSARRSFRTDTQYF
TRBV25-1	.	.	TRBJ1-5	TGTGCCAGCAGTGAATATGGGGATCAGCCCCAGCATTTT	CASSEYGDQPQHF
TRBV5-1	TRBD1	few	TRBJ1-2	TGCGCCAGCAGCTTGGGACAGGGGGCAAGGTTGTCTGGCTACACCTTC	CASSLGQGARLSGYTF
TRBV7-2	.	.	TRBJ1-2	TGTGCCAGCAGCTTAGGTACAGCTCCACAGGGCTACACCTTC	CASSLGTAPQGYTF
TRBV5-1	.	.	TRBJ2-2	TGCGCCAGCAGCTATCCGATGGGGTCGGGGGGCACACCGAACACCGGGGAGCTGTTTTTT	CASSYPMGSGGTPNTGELFF
TRBV11-2	.	few	TRBJ2-3	TGTGCCAGCAGCCCTGGGGGGAGGCGGGGAGATACGCAGTATTTT	CASSPGGRRGDTQYF
TRBV20-1	.	.	TRBJ1-1	TGCAGTGCTAGGCTGGACAGTGAAGCTTTCTTT	CSARLDSEAFF
TRBV2	TRBD1	.	TRBJ1-2	TGTGCCAGCAGTGAATTTAGGACGAAGCACAGGGGTTACTACACCTTC	CASSEFRTKHRGYYTF
TRBV30	.	few	TRBJ1-1	TGTGCCTGGGGGAGAGGGGGTGGCCCTGAAGCTTTCTTT	CAWGRGGGPEAFF
TRBV5-1	.	.	TRBJ1-5	TGCGCCAGCAGCTTGGTACGGAACAATCAGCCCCAGCATTTT	CASSLVRNNQPQHF
TRBV11-1	TRBD1	few	TRBJ1-3	TGTGCCAGCAGCTACCCACCGGGACAGGGGGCAAGAGGAAACACCATATATTTT	CASSYPPGQGARGNTIYF
TRBV20-1	.	.	TRBJ2-4	TGCAGTGCTAGCCCCCGGGACTCAAATATCCAAAACATTCAGTACTTC	CSASPRDSNIQNIQYF
TRBV29-1	.	few	TRBJ1-1	TGCAGCGCCGCAGAGGGGGACACTGAAGCTTTCTTT	CSAAEGDTEAFF
TRBV14	TRBD1	.	TRBJ1-1	TGTGCCAGCAGCGTAGGGACAGTAGGGGCTGAAGCTTTCTTT	CASSVGTVGAEAFF
TRBV20-1	.	.	TRBJ2-3	TGCAGTGCTAGAGGTTGGGGGGGCTCGGGCACAGATACGCAGTATTTT	CSARGWGGSGTDTQYF
TRBV10-3	.	.	TRBJ1-4	TGTGCCACGCGGGATGGGTCTAATGAAAAACTGTTTTTT	CATRDGSNEKLFF
TRBV29-1	TRBD2	many	TRBJ2-3	TGCAGCGTCGGGACTAGCGGGAGTGATACGCAGTATTTT	CSVGTSGSDTQYF
TRBV11-3	TRBD2	.	TRBJ2-1	TGTGCCAGCAGCTTAGACGGGCAGCGGGAGTTGGATGAGCAGTTCTTC	CASSLDGQRELDEQFF
TRBV6-6	.	few	TRBJ1-1	TGTGCCAGCAAAAAAGACATTGAAGCTTTCTTT	CASKKDIEAFF